Listed here are 14 T cell receptor beta chains from one sample, sequenced in a study of molecular identifiers for immune sequencing clone quantification. Using its own MiXCR run on the PCR reads, TCRdb lists one record per CDR3 protein. The sample holds 490,000 or so distinct CDR3 sequences, over 20% seen once. The sequenced material came from naive CD8+ T cells from blood, with Jurkat cell RNA spiked in. As for subset: FACS-sorted CD8+CD4-CCR7+CD45RA+ naive T cells. The receptors shown here come from a human donor in good health. Some libraries in this study had Jurkat cell RNA spiked in.

Note on this clonotype: One base away lies a much larger clone, so this may be a sequencing read error. V is TRBV7-2 and J is TRBJ2-3; no definite D call. The end of the DNA aligns better with TRBJ1-5, so the J call may be wrong. The CDR3 consists of 15 residues. CDR1 and CDR2 from the germline V gene are SGHTA and FQGNSA. The CDR3 protein is CASSFTSGLADTQHF. For the CDR3, the DNA is TGTGCCAGCAGCTTTACTAGCGGGTTGGCAGATACGCAGCATTTT.

The V call is TRBV20-1, the J call TRBJ2-7, with a weak D call TRBD2 (5 bases). The CDR3 has 13 residues. V lost 1 base to trimming and J lost 2 bases, with 9 bases between them. Germline V gives CDR1 DFQATT, CDR2 SNEGSKA (reference sequence). This chain's CDR3 is CSARGRETYEQYF. As DNA, the CDR3 is TGCAGTGCTAGAGGACGGGAAACCTACGAGCAGTACTTC.

The rearrangement links TRBV19 to TRBJ1-6; no definite D call. The CDR3 spans 14 residues. The V gene lost 3 bases and the J gene lost 7 bases, with 10 bases spanning the gap. Germline lookup yields CDR1 LNHDA and CDR2 SQIVND (reference sequence). CDR3 amino acids: CASSIGGNNSPLHF. CDR3 in DNA: TGTGCCAGTAGTATCGGCGGGAACAATTCACCCCTCCACTTT.

This clonotype was counted at least ten times. This chain connects TRBV7-9 to TRBJ2-5, with D unresolved. The V gene lost 3 bases and the J gene lost 0 bases, with 8 bases spanning the gap. The CDR3 covers 14 residues. CDR1 and CDR2 (germline): SEHNR, FQNEAQ (reference sequence). The CDR3 nucleotides read TGTGCCAGCAGCTTTCCCAGAGACCAAGAGACCCAGTACTTC. The encoded protein is CASSFPRDQETQYF.

Of note for this clonotype: At one boundary the junction diverges from the germline segment, which might be a read error. In DNA, the CDR3 is TGCAGCGTAGAAGCTGGTGACAGGCCCCTAGGATACAATGAGCAGTTCTTC. Encoded protein: CSVEAGDRPLGYNEQFF. The chain combines TRBV29-1 with TRBJ2-1; perhaps TRBD1 as D (6 bases). From germline, CDR1 is SQVTM and CDR2 ANQGSEA. The CDR3 has 17 residues.

With respect to this clonotype: Being one base from a much bigger clone, this may be a read error. This chain connects TRBV29-1 to TRBJ2-7; 9 bases map to TRBD1. The V gene's germline CDR1 is SQVTM and CDR2 ANQGSEA. The CDR3 totals 13 residues. Trimming cost V 4 bases and J 5 bases; bases outside gene matches: 6. CDR3 protein: CSVAQQGANEQYF. The CDR3, as DNA: TGCAGCGTTGCGCAACAGGGGGCGAACGAGCAGTACTTC.

Only a few counts were recorded for this clonotype. The rearrangement links TRBV4-2 to TRBJ1-1, with D unclear. V was cut by 0 bases and J by 5 bases, with 10 bases left in between. Germline values: CDR1 LGHNA, CDR2 YNFKEQ. The CDR3 has 14 residues. As DNA, the CDR3 is TGTGCCAGCAGCCAAGAAGTCTTCAAAACTGAAGCTTTCTTT. Protein: CASSQEVFKTEAFF.

A remark on this clonotype: A much larger clone differs by one base, so this may be a read error. The chain uses TRBV20-1 and TRBJ2-7; 7 bases are a match to TRBD1. The germline gives CDR1 DFQATT, CDR2 SNEGSKA (reference sequence). The CDR3 length is 14 residues. The CDR3, as DNA: TGCAGTGCTAGAGATCCCGACAGGGCCTACGAGCAGTGCTTC. Translation: CSARDPDRAYEQCF.

This clonotype was counted only a few times. The chain combines TRBV16 with TRBJ1-1, with 10 bases that match TRBD1. Germline CDR1 is KGHSY and CDR2 is FQNENV. This CDR3 spans 17 amino acids. V lost 0 bases and J lost 3; bases outside the gene matches: 7. This CDR3 reads CASSQSMLGTGDTEAFF. The CDR3 nucleotides read TGTGCCAGCAGCCAATCTATGCTTGGGACAGGGGACACTGAAGCTTTCTTT. Supplemented by reference TRBV16 and TRBJ1-1, the full variable domain reads GEEVAQTPKHLVRGEGQKAKLYCAPIKGHSYVFWYQQVLKNEFKFLISFQNENVFDETGMPKERFSAKCLPNSPCSLEIQATKLEDSAVYFCASSQSMLGTGDTEAFFGQGTRLTVV.

This clonotype was seen a few times. This chain links TRBV10-3 with TRBJ2-7, with TRBD2 matching 14 bases. Germline CDR1 reads ENHRY; CDR2 reads SYGVKD. With V trimmed by 2 bases and J by 9 bases, 18 bases remained unmatched. The CDR3 totals 19 residues. CDR3 loop: CAISERTSGRCPWCQAQYF. DNA of the CDR3: TGTGCCATCAGTGAGAGGACTAGCGGGAGGTGCCCGTGGTGTCAGGCGCAGTACTTC.

This clonotype was seen just once. The V and J genes are TRBV4-3 and TRBJ1-2; D uncertain. Looked up from germline, CDR1 is LGHNA and CDR2 is YSLEER. V lost 0 bases and J lost 6, with 8 bases in between. The CDR3 contains 13 residues. In DNA form, the CDR3 reads TGCGCCAGCAGCCAAGATCCAATGAATGGCTACACCTTC. Its protein product is CASSQDPMNGYTF.

The rearrangement uses TRBV30 and TRBJ2-3; D unclear. Per the germline V gene, CDR1 is GTSNPN and CDR2 is SVGIG (reference sequence). The V and J ends lost 1 base and 2 bases respectively, with 7 bases between them. This CDR3 has 13 residues. CDR3 coding DNA: TGTGCCTGGAGTGCCTTCCACACAGATACGCAGTATTTT. This codes for CAWSAFHTDTQYF.

This clonotype was seen many times. The V call is TRBV12-3 or TRBV12-4, the J call TRBJ1-5, with unresolved D. The CDR3 runs 12 residues. Trimming took off 3 bases at V and 0 bases at J, with 0 bases between the two ends. The CDR3 sequence is CASSFSNQPQHF. CDR3 sequence (DNA): TGTGCCAGCAGTTTTAGCAATCAGCCCCAGCATTTT.

The rearrangement joins TRBV6-1 to TRBJ1-2; D unclear. The CDR3 is made up of 16 amino acids. Trimming removed 1 base at V and 2 bases at J, with 14 bases between. Germline V gene sequence: CDR1 MNHNS, CDR2 SASEGT. For the CDR3, the DNA is TGTGCCAGCAGTGAAGATCTGGGCAGCTTGAACTATGGCTACACCTTC. Translation: CASSEDLGSLNYGYTF.